The present T cell receptor beta chain was sequenced within a study of Ad26.COV2.S vaccination and SARS-CoV-2 variants. Study in general: Donor was one of the participants in the Ad26.COV2.S arm of the COV1001 trial.

Points on this clone: Its antigen is currently unknown.

The V and J ends lost 1 base and 10 bases, in that order; junction bases with no gene match: 7. The CDR3 is made up of 15 amino acids. The V gene's germline CDR1 is SGHVS and CDR2 FQNEAQ. Noted treatment: 15 to 20 received Ad26.COV2.S at low or high dose, single or two shots; a few received placebo; per-sample allocation not given. Sample collection was performed on day 63 after the first vaccine or placebo injection. Overall study results and limits: Responses of T cells in total may have been underestimated by the TCR breadth and depth analyses. Spike-specific TCR breadth was greater after Ad26.COV2.S than placebo. Vaccine and placebo recipients had comparable breadth of non-spike TCRs.

The assay was immunoSEQ multiplex PCR, and TCRdb's table has in-frame clones only and misses some. The sample carries about 460,000 clones, 89% recorded once. The specimen was peripheral blood, collected in a trial of Ad26.COV2.S vaccine versus placebo. This TCR derives from a person aged 18-60 years who received the Ad26.COV2.S COVID-19 vaccine or a placebo. The chain couples TRBV7-8 to TRBJ1-6; TRBD1 aligns across 7 bases. The CDR3 nucleotides read TGTGCCAGCAGCTTAGGCCAGGGGGTATGGTCACCCCTCCACTTT. Protein sequence: CASSLGQGVWSPLHF.